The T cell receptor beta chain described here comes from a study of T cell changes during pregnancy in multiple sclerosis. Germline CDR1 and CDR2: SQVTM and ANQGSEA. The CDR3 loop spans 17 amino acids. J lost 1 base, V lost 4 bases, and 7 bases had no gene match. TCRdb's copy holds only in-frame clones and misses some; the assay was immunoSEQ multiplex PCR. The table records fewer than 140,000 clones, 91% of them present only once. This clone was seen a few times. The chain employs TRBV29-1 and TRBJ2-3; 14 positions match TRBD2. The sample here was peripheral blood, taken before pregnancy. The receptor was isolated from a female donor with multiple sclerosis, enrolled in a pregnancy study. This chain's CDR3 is CSVAGTSGREGTDTQYF. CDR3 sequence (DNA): TGCAGCGTTGCCGGGACTAGCGGGAGAGAGGGCACAGATACGCAGTATTTT.